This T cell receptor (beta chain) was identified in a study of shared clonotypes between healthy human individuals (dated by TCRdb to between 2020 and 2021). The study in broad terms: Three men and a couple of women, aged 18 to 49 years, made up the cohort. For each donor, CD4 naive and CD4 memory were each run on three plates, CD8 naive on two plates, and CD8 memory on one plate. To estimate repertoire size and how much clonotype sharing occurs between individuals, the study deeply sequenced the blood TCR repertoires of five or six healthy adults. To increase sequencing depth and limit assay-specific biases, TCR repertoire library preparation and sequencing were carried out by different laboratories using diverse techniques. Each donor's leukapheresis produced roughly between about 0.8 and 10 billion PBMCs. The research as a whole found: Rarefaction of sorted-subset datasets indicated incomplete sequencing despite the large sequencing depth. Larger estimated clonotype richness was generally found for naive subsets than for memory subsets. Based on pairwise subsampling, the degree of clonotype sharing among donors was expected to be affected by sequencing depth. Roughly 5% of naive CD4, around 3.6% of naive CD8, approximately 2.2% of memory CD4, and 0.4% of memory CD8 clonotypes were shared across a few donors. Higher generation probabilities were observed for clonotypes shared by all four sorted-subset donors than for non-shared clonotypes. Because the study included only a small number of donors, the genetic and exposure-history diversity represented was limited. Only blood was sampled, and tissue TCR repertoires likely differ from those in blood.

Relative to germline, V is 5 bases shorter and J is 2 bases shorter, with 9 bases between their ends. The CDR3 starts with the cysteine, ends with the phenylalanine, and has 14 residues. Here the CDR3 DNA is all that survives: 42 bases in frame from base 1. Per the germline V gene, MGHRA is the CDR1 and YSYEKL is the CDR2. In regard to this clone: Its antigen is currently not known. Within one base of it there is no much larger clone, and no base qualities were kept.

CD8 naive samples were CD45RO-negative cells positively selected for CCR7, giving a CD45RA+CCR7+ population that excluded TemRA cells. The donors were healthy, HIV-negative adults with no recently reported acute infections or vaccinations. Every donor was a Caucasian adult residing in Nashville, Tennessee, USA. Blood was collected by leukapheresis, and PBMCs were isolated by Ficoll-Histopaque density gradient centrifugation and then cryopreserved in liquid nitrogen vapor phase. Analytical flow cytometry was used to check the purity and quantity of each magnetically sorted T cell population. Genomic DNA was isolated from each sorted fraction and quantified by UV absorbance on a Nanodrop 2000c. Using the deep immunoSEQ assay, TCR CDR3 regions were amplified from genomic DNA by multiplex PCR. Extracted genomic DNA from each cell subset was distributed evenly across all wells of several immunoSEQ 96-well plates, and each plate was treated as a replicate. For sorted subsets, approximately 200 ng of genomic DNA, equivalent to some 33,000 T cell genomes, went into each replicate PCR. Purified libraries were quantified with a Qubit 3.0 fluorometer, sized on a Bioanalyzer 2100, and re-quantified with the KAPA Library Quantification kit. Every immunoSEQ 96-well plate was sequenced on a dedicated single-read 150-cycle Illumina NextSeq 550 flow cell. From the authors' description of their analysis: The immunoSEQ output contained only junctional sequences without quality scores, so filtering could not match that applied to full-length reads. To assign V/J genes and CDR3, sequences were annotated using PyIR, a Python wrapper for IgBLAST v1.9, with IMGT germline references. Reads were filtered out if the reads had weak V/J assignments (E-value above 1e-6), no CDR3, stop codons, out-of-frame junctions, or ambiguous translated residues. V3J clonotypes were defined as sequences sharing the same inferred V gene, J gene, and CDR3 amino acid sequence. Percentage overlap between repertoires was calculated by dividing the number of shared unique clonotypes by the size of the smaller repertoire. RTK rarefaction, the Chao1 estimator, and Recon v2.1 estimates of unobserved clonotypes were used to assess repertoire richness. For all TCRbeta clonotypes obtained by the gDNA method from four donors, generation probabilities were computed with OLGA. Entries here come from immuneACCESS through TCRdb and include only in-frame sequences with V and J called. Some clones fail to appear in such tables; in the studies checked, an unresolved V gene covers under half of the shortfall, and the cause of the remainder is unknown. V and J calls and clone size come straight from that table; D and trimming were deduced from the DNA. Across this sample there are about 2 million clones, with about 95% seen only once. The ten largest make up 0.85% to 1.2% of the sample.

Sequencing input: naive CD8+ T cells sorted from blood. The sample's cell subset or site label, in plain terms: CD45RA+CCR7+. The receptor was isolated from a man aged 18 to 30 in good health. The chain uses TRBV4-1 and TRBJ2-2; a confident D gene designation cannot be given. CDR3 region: CASSYSVNTGELFF. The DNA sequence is TGCGCCAGCAGCTACTCCGTAAACACCGGGGAGCTGTTTTTT.